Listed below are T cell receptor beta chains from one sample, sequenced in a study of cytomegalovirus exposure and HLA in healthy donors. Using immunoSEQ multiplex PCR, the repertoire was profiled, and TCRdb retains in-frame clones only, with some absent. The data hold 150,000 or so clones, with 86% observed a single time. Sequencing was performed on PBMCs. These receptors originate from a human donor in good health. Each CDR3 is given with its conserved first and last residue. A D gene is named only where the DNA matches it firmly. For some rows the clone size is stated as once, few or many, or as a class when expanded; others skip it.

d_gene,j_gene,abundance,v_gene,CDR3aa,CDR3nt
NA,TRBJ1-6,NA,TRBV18,CASWEGVYNSPLHF,TGTGCCAGCTGGGAGGGAGTCTATAATTCACCCCTCCACTTT
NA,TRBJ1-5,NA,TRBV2,CASSESGDSNQPQHF,TGTGCCAGCAGTGAATCGGGGGATAGCAATCAGCCCCAGCATTTT
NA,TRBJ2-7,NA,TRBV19,CASSRGDSSYEQYF,TGTGCCAGTAGTAGGGGGGATAGCTCCTACGAGCAGTACTTC
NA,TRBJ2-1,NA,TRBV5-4,CASSLEGSGSNEQFF,TGTGCCAGCAGCTTGGAGGGTAGCGGCTCTAATGAGCAGTTCTTC
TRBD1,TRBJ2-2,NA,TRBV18,CASSPSGTGNTGELFF,TGTGCCAGCTCACCTTCCGGGACAGGGAACACCGGGGAGCTGTTTTTT
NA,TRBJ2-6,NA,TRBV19,CASSEQDSGANVLTF,TGTGCCAGTAGTGAACAGGACTCTGGGGCCAACGTCCTGACTTTC
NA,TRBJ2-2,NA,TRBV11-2,CASSSPSGLPNTGELFF,TGTGCCAGCAGCTCACCGTCGGGTCTACCGAACACCGGGGAGCTGTTTTTT
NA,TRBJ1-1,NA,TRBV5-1,CASSLVGTTNTEAFF,TGCGCCAGCAGCTTGGTTGGGACAACGAACACTGAAGCTTTCTTT
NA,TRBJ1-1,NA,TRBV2,CASEDRTRNTEAFF,TGTGCCAGCGAAGACAGGACGAGGAACACTGAAGCTTTCTTT
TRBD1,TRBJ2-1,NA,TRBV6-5,CASSPGQGAYEQFF,TGTGCCAGCAGCCCGGGACAGGGGGCTTATGAGCAGTTCTTC
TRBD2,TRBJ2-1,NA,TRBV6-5,CASSYFSGGGNEQFF,TGTGCCAGCAGTTACTTTAGCGGGGGCGGGAATGAGCAGTTCTTC
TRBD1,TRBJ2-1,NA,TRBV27,CASSSPGTGSDEQFF,TGTGCCAGCAGTTCCCCCGGGACAGGGAGCGATGAGCAGTTCTTC
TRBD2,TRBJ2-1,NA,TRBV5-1,CASSHDSSGYNEQFF,TGCGCCAGCAGTCATGACTCTAGCGGTTACAATGAGCAGTTCTTC
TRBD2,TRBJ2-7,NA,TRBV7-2,CASSSSGGRYEQYF,TGTGCCAGCAGCTCTAGCGGGGGGCGTTACGAGCAGTACTTC
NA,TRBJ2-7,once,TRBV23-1,CASSPYGAGTASYEQYF,TGCGCCAGCAGTCCATACGGTGCGGGGACAGCCTCCTACGAGCAGTACTTC
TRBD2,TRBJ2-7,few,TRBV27,CASSLRGTAGGEQYF,TGTGCCAGCAGTCTACGGGGGACCGCGGGGGGCGAGCAGTACTTC
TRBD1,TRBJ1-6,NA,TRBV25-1,CASSESGTGGRDSPLHF,TGTGCCAGCAGTGAATCGGGCACAGGGGGAAGGGATTCACCCCTCCACTTT
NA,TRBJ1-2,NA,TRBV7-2,CASSLHVSPGATNGYTF,TGTGCCAGCAGCTTACATGTTTCGCCAGGCGCTACGAATGGCTACACCTTC
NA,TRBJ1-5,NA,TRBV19,CASSSRGNQPQHF,TGTGCCAGTAGTTCCCGAGGTAATCAGCCCCAGCATTTT
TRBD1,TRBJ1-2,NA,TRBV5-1,CASSGGTGANYGYTF,TGCGCCAGCAGCGGGGGGACAGGGGCTAACTATGGCTACACCTTC
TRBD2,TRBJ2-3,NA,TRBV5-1,CASSERIAGGKDTQYF,TGCGCCAGCAGCGAAAGGATAGCGGGAGGAAAAGATACGCAGTATTTT
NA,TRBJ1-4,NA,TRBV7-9,CASSGEVNNEKLFF,TGTGCCAGCAGCGGCGAGGTTAATAATGAAAAACTGTTTTTT
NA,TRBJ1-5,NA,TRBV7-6,CASSSLNQPQHF,TGTGCCAGCAGCTCTCTCAATCAGCCCCAGCATTTT
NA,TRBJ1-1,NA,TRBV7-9,CASSLSGDTEAFF,TGTGCCAGCAGCTTGTCAGGGGACACTGAAGCTTTCTTT
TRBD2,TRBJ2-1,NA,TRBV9,CASSSFSGTRANEQFF,TGTGCCAGCAGCTCTTTTAGCGGGACTAGGGCCAATGAGCAGTTCTTC
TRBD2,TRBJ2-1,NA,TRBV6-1,CASSLTGGALNEQFF,TGTGCCAGCAGCCTCACCGGGGGGGCCTTGAATGAGCAGTTCTTC
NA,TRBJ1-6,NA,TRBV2,CASSEERDIYNSPLHF,TGTGCCAGCAGTGAAGAAAGGGACATCTATAATTCACCCCTCCACTTT
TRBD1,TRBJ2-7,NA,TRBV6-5,CASSSIGGTGYEQYF,TGTGCCAGCAGTTCCATAGGGGGCACGGGCTACGAGCAGTACTTC
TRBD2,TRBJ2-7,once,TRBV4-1,CASSQAIPGTSPYEQYF,TGCGCCAGCAGCCAAGCCATACCCGGGACTAGCCCCTACGAGCAGTACTTC
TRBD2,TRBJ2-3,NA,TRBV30,CAFGGGGPRDTQYF,TGTGCCTTCGGGGGGGGAGGGCCTCGGGATACGCAGTATTTT
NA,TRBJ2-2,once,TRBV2,CASSEARTGELFF,TGTGCCAGCAGTGAAGCGAGAACCGGGGAGCTGTTTTTT
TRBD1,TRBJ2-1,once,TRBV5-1,CASSKGTGGYNEQFF,TGCGCCAGCAGCAAAGGGACAGGGGGATACAATGAGCAGTTCTTC
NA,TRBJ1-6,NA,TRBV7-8,CASSLERINSPLHF,TGTGCCAGCAGCTTAGAGCGGATAAATTCACCCCTCCACTTT
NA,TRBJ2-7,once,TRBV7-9,CASSYYTLYEQYF,TGTGCCAGCAGTTACTATACCCTATACGAGCAGTACTTC
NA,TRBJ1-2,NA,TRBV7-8,CASSGTGYYGYTF,TGTGCCAGCAGCGGAACAGGGTACTATGGCTACACCTTC
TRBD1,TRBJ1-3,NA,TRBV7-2,CASSLEAGGAYTIYF,TGTGCCAGCAGCTTAGAAGCAGGGGGCGCGTACACCATATATTTT
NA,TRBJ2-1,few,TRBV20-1,CSASGLPEQFF,TGCAGTGCTAGTGGGCTCCCTGAGCAGTTCTTC
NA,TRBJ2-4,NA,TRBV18,CASSPPGLDRGVNIQYF,TGTGCCAGCTCACCACCAGGATTGGATCGTGGAGTGAACATTCAGTACTTC
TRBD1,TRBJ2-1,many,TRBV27,CASRGLGTGEGNEQFF,TGTGCCAGCAGGGGACTAGGGACAGGGGAAGGGAATGAGCAGTTCTTC
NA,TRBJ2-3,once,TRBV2,CASSKTQATDTQYF,TGTGCCAGCAGTAAAACTCAAGCCACAGATACGCAGTATTTT